The 2 T cell receptor beta chains below all came from one sample that was sequenced in a study of Graves' ophthalmopathy and Graves' hyperthyroidism. Scientists amplified the TCR beta CDR3 regions from RNA transcripts. Investigators did first-round RT-PCR with HTBI primers, then second-round multiplex PCR. TCRdb recomputed calls from the multiplex PCR reads with MiXCR, one row per CDR3 protein. The sample lists some 350,000 distinct CDR3 sequences, about 17% occurring once. The sample was peripheral blood. The receptors were gathered from an adult woman with stable Graves' hyperthyroidism.

This clonotype was seen many times. The J gene is TRBJ1-1, the V gene TRBV6-1; D is possibly TRBD1 (6 bases). Looked up from germline, CDR1 is MNHNS and CDR2 is SASEGT. The CDR3 covers 13 residues. Trimming took off 0 bases at V and 11 bases at J, with 13 bases between the two ends. The CDR3, as DNA: TGTGCCAGCAGTGAAGCCACAGGGTTGAAGGCTTTCTTT. Translated, it gives CASSEATGLKAFF.

This clonotype was counted at least ten times. The chain employs TRBV7-3 and TRBJ1-1; D is unresolved. The V gene lost 5 bases and the J gene lost 1 base, with 14 bases spanning the gap. The CDR3 length is 15 residues. Germline V gives CDR1 SGHTA, CDR2 FQGTGA. The CDR3 protein is CASSLDRAANTEAFF. In DNA form, the CDR3 reads TGTGCCAGCAGCCTCGACCGGGCGGCGAACACTGAAGCTTTCTTT.